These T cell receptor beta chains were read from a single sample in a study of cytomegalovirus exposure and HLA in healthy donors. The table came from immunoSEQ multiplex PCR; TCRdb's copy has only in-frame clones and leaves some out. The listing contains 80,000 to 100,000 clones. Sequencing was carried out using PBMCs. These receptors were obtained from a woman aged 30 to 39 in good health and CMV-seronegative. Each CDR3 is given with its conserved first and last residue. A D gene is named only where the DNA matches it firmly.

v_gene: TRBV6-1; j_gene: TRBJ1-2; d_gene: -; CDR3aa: CASRERGGGYTF; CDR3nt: TGTGCCAGCAGGGAAAGGGGGGGAGGCTACACCTTC
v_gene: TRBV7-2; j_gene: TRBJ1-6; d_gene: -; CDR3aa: CASSLLGLNSPLHF; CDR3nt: TGTGCCAGCAGCCTCTTGGGGCTGAATTCACCCCTCCACTTT
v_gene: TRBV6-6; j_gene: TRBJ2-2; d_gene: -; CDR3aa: CASSYSTGELFF; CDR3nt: TGTGCCAGCAGTTATAGTACGGGGGAGCTGTTTTTT
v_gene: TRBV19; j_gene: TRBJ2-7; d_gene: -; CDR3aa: CASSSKTGLTYEQYF; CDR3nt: TGTGCCAGTAGTAGTAAAACGGGACTGACCTACGAGCAGTACTTC
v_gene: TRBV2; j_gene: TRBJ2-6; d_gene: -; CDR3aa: CASSQGGSGANVLTF; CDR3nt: TGTGCCAGCAGTCAGGGGGGCTCTGGGGCCAACGTCCTGACTTTC
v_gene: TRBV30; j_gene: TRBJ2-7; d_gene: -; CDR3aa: CAWRAGSSYEQYF; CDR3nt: TGTGCCTGGAGGGCGGGGAGCTCCTACGAGCAGTACTTC
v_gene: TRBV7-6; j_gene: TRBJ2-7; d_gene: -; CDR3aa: CASSRRRSLRALEQYF; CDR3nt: TGTGCCAGCAGCCGCCGGCGGAGTTTGAGGGCGCTGGAGCAGTACTTC
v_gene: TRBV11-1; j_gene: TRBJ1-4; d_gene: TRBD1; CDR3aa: CASSDLTGDEKLFF; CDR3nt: TGTGCCAGCAGCGACCTGACAGGGGATGAAAAACTGTTTTTT
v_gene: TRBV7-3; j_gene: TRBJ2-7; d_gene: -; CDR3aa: CASSLTGSIDEQYF; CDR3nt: TGTGCCAGCAGCTTAACAGGGAGCATCGACGAGCAGTACTTC
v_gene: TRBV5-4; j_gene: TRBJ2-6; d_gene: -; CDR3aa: CASSLQKRGANVLTF; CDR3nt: TGTGCCAGCAGCTTACAGAAACGAGGGGCCAACGTCCTGACTTTC
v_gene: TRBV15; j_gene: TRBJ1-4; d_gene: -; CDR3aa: CATSTPPREKLFF; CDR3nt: TGTGCCACCAGTACCCCGCCTCGGGAAAAACTGTTTTTT
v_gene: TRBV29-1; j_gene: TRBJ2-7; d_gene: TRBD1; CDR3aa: CSVRTGTYEQYF; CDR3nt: TGCAGCGTTAGGACAGGGACTTACGAGCAGTACTTC
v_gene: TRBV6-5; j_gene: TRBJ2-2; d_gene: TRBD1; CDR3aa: CASLNRGDTGELFF; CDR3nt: TGTGCCAGCCTTAACAGGGGAGACACCGGGGAGCTGTTTTTT
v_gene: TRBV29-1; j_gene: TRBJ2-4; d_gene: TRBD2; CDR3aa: CSTTISGGAKNIQYF; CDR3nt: TGCAGCACGACAATCAGCGGGGGGGCCAAAAACATTCAGTACTTC
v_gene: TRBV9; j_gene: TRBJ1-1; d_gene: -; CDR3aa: CASSVDGGATEAFF; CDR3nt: TGTGCCAGCAGCGTAGATGGGGGGGCCACTGAAGCTTTCTTT
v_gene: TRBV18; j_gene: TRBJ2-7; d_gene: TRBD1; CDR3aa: CASSPSRGIEQYF; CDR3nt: TGTGCCAGCTCCCCCTCCAGGGGGATCGAGCAGTACTTC
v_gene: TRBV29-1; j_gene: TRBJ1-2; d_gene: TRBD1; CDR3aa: CSVGQGEDYGYTF; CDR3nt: TGCAGCGTTGGGCAGGGGGAAGACTATGGCTACACCTTC
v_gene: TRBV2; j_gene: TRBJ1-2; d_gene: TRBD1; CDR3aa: CASREGTANYGYTF; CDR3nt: TGTGCCAGCAGAGAAGGGACAGCTAACTATGGCTACACCTTC
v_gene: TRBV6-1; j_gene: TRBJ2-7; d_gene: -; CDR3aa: CASSAGLLYEQYF; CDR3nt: TGTGCCAGCAGTGCGGGACTCCTATACGAGCAGTACTTC
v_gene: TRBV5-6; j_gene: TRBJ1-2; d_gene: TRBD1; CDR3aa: CASSLRGPNYGYTF; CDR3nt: TGTGCCAGCAGCTTAAGGGGGCCGAACTATGGCTACACCTTC
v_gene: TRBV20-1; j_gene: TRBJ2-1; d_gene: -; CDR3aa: CSAAAGNEQFF; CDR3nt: TGCAGTGCTGCGGCGGGGAATGAGCAGTTCTTC
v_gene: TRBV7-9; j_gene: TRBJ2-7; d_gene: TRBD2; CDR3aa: CASSPALAGTYEQYF; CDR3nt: TGTGCCAGCAGCCCAGCCCTAGCGGGAACCTACGAGCAGTACTTC
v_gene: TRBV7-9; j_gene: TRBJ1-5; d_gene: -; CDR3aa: CASSLDGPQHF; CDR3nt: TGTGCCAGCAGCTTAGACGGGCCCCAGCATTTT
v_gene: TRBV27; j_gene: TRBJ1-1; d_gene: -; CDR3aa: CASSFGTPNTEAFF; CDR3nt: TGTGCCAGCAGTTTCGGGACTCCAAACACTGAAGCTTTCTTT
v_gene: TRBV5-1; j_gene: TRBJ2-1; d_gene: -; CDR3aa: CASSLVSGSYNEQFF; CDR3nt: TGCGCCAGCAGCTTGGTGTCCGGCTCCTACAATGAGCAGTTCTTC
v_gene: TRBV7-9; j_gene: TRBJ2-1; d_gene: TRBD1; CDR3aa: CASSLETGTGLREQFF; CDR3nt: TGTGCCAGCAGCTTAGAGACTGGGACAGGGCTTCGGGAGCAGTTCTTC
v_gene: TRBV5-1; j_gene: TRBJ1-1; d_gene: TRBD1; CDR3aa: CASSRNSRDREMNTEAFF; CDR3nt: TGCGCCAGCAGCCGAAATTCCCGGGACAGGGAAATGAACACTGAAGCTTTCTTT
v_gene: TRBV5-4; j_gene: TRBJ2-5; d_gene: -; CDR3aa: CASSNPARGETQYF; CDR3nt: TGTGCCAGCAGCAACCCCGCACGCGGGGAGACCCAGTACTTC
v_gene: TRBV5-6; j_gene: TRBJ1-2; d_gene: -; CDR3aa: CASSPGVRAYGYTF; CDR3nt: TGTGCCAGCAGTCCTGGAGTCAGAGCCTATGGCTACACCTTC
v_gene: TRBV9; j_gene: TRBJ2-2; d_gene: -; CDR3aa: CASSSTGELFF; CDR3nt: TGTGCCAGCAGCTCGACCGGGGAGCTGTTTTTT
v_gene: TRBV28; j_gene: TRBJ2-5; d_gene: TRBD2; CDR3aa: CASRTPGGLRTQYF; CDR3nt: TGTGCCAGCAGAACTCCGGGAGGCTTACGGACCCAGTACTTC
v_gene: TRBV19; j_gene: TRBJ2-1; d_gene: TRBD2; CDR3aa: CASSASSGGVYNEQFF; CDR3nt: TGTGCCAGTAGTGCTTCTAGCGGGGGGGTGTACAATGAGCAGTTCTTC
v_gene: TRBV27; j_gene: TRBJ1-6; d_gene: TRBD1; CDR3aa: CASSSGQGVSYNSPLHF; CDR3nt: TGTGCCAGCAGTTCCGGACAGGGAGTGTCCTATAATTCACCCCTCCACTTT
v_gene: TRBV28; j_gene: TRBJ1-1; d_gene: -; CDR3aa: CASRSRGGRPGAFF; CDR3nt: TGTGCCAGCAGATCTCGGGGGGGGCGCCCTGGGGCTTTCTTT
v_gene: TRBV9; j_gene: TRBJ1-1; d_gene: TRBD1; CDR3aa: CASSQGVANTEAFF; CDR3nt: TGTGCCAGCAGCCAGGGGGTGGCGAACACTGAAGCTTTCTTT
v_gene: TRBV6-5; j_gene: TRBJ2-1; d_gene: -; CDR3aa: CASSYVGGGSYNEQFF; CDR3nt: TGTGCCAGCAGTTACGTAGGGGGGGGTTCCTACAATGAGCAGTTCTTC
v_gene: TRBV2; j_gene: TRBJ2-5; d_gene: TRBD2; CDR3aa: CASRGYTIAGAGETQYF; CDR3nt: TGTGCCAGCAGGGGATATACTATAGCGGGAGCAGGAGAGACCCAGTACTTC
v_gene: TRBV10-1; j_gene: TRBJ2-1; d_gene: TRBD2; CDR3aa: CASSESAGDPSYNEQFF; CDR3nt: TGCGCCAGCAGTGAGTCAGCGGGAGACCCTTCCTACAATGAGCAGTTCTTC
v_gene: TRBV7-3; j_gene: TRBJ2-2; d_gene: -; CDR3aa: CASSPPSGPNTGELFF; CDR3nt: TGTGCCAGCAGCCCGCCCAGCGGACCAAACACCGGGGAGCTGTTTTTT
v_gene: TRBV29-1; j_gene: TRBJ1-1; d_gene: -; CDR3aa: CSVAVGRHTEAFF; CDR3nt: TGCAGCGTTGCCGTAGGGAGGCACACTGAAGCTTTCTTT
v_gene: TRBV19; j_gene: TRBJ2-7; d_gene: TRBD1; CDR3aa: CASSISGTGGYEQYF; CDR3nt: TGTGCCAGTAGTATATCCGGGACAGGGGGGTACGAGCAGTACTTC
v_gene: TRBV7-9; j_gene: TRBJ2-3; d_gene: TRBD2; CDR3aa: CASTDTLTGRRGNTDTQYF; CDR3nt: TGTGCCAGCACCGATACCCTAACTGGGAGGCGGGGGAACACAGATACGCAGTATTTT
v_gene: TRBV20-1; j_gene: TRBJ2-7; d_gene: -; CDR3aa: CSARGGYEQYF; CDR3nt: TGCAGTGCTAGAGGCGGCTACGAGCAGTACTTC
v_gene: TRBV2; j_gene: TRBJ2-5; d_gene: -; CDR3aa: CASSEQQYQETQYF; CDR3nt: TGTGCCAGCAGTGAACAACAGTACCAAGAGACCCAGTACTTC
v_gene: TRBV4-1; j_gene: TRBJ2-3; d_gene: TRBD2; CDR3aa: CASSESALAGADTQYF; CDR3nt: TGCGCCAGCAGCGAAAGCGCACTAGCGGGAGCAGATACGCAGTATTTT
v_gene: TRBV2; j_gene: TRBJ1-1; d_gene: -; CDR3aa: CATGGQRNTEAFF; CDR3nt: TGTGCCACCGGGGGGCAGCGGAACACTGAAGCTTTCTTT
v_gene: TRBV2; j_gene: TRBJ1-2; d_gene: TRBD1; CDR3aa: CASSGWGTGSGYTF; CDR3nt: TGTGCCAGCAGTGGTTGGGGGACAGGGAGCGGCTACACCTTC
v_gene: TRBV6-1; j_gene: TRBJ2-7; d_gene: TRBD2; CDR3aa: CASSALAGVYEQYF; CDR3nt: TGTGCCAGCAGTGCCCTAGCGGGGGTTTACGAGCAGTACTTC
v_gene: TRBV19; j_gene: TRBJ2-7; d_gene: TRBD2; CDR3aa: CASSVTSGSLYEQYF; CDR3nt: TGTGCCAGTAGTGTGACTAGCGGGAGTCTCTACGAGCAGTACTTC
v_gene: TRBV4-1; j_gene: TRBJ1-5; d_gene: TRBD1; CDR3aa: CASSQRDRGGQPQHF; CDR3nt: TGCGCCAGCAGCCAGCGGGACAGGGGGGGCCAGCCCCAGCATTTT
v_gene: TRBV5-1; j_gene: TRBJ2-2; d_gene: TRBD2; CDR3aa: CASSPASGTNTGELFF; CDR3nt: TGCGCCAGCAGCCCGGCTAGCGGGACGAACACCGGGGAGCTGTTTTTT
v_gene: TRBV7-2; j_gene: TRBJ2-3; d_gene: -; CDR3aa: CASSLARGTDTQYF; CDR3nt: TGTGCCAGCAGCTTAGCGCGGGGCACAGATACGCAGTATTTT
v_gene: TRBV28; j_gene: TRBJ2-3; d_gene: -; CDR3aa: CASSVIAWDTQYF; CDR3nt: TGTGCCAGCAGTGTTATAGCCTGGGATACGCAGTATTTT
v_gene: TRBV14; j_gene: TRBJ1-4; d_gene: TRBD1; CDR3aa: CASSQVGRGEEKLFF; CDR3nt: TGTGCCAGCAGCCAAGTGGGCAGGGGGGAAGAAAAACTGTTTTTT
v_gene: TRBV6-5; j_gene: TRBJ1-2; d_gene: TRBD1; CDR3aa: CASSLGQGYRYGYTF; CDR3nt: TGTGCCAGCAGTCTGGGACAGGGCTATCGCTATGGCTACACCTTC
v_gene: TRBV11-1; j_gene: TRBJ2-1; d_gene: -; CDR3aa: CASSTLQETVSFEQFF; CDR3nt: TGTGCCAGCAGCACCCTACAGGAAACAGTTTCTTTTGAGCAGTTCTTC
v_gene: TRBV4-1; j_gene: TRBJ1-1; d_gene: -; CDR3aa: CASSQDGQGWNTRTEAFF; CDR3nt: TGCGCCAGCAGCCAAGATGGGCAGGGGTGGAATACGAGGACTGAAGCTTTCTTT
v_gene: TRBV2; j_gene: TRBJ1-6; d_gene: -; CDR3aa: CASRLRGGGSPLHF; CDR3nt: TGTGCCAGCAGGCTCAGGGGAGGGGGTTCACCCCTCCACTTT
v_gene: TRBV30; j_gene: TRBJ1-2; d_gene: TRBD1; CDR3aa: CAWRPQGWQGYTF; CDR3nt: TGTGCCTGGAGACCACAGGGGTGGCAGGGCTACACCTTC
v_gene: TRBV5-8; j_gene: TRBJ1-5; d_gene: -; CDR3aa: CASTPRRVAGQPQHF; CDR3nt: TGTGCCAGCACCCCCCGGAGGGTCGCAGGACAGCCCCAGCATTTT